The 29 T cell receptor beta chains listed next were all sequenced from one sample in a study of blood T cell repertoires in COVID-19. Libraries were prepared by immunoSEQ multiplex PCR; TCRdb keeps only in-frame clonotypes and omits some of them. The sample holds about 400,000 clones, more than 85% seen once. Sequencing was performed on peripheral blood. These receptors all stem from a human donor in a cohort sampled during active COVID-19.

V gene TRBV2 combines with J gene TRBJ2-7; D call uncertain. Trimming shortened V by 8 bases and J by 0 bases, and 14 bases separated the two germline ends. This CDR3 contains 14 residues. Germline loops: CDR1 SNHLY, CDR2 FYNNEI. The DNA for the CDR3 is TGTGCCAGCGCGAGTCGGGTGAGCTCCTACGAGCAGTACTTC. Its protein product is CASASRVSSYEQYF.

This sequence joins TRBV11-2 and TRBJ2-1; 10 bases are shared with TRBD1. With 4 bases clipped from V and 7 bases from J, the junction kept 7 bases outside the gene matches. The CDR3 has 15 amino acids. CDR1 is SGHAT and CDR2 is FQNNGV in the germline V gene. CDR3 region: CASSSRDRGQNEQFF. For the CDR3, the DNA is TGTGCCAGCAGCTCGAGGGACAGGGGACAAAATGAGCAGTTCTTC.

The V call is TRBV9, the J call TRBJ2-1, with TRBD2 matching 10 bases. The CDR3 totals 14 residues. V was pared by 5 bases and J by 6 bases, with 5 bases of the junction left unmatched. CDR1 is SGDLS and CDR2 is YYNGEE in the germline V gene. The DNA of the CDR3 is TGTGCCAGCAGGGACGAGCGGGGGGGCAATGAGCAGTTCTTC. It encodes CASRDERGGNEQFF.

CDR3 protein: CASSSAAGGIETQYF. Here the CDR3 DNA reads TGTGCCAGCAGCTCAGCGGCAGGGGGGATCGAGACCCAGTACTTC. The J gene is TRBJ2-5, the V gene TRBV5-6; D may be TRBD1 (7 bases). CDR1 is SGHDT, CDR2 YYEEEE, per germline. Trimming took off 3 bases at V and 5 bases at J, with 17 bases between the two ends. The CDR3 loop spans 15 amino acids.

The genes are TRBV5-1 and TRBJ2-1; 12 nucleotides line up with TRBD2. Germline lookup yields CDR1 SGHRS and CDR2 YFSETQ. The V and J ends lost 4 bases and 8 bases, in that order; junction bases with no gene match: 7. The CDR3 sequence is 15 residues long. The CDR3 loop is CASSELAGGVDEQFF. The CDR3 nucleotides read TGCGCCAGCAGCGAACTAGCGGGAGGAGTCGATGAGCAGTTCTTC.

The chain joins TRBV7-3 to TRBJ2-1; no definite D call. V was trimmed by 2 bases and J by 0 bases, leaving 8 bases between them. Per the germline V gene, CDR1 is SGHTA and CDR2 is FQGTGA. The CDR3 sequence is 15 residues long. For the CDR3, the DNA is TGTGCCAGCAGCTTAGCCCTAAGCTCCTACAATGAGCAGTTCTTC. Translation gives CASSLALSSYNEQFF.

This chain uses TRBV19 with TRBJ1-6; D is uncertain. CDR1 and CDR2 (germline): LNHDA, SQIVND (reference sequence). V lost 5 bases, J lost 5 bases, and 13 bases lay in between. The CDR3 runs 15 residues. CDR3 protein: CASSAGSRDNSPLHF. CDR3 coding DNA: TGTGCCAGTAGTGCGGGGTCAAGGGATAATTCACCCCTCCACTTT.

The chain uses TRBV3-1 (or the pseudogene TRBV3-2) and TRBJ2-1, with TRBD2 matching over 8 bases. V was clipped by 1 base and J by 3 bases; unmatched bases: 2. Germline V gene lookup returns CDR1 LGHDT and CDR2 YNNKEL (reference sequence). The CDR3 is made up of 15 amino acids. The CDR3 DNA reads TGTGCCAGCAGCCAAGTGGGACTAGACTACAATGAGCAGTTCTTC. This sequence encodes CASSQVGLDYNEQFF.

CDR3 nucleotide sequence: TGTGCCAGCAGCTCCGGGACAGGGGCCTACGAGCAGTACTTC. Protein product: CASSSGTGAYEQYF. The chain links TRBV5-6 to TRBJ2-7, with 10 nucleotides matching TRBD1. Germline V gene data show CDR1 as SGHDT and CDR2 as YYEEEE. The CDR3 loop spans 14 amino acids. The V and J ends lost 3 bases and 2 bases, in that order; junction bases with no gene match: 2.

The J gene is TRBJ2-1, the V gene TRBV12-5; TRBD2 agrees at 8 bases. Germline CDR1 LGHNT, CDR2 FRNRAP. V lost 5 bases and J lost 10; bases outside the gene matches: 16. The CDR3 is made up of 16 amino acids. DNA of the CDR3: TGTGCTAGTGGTGCCGGGAACGGGGGGGCATTGCGGGAGCAGTTCTTC. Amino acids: CASGAGNGGALREQFF. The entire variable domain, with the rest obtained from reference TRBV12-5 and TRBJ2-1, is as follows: DARVTQTPRHKVTEMGQEVTMRCQPILGHNTVFWYRQTMMQGLELLAYFRNRAPLDDSGMPKDRFSAEMPDATLATLKIQPSEPRDSAVYFCASGAGNGGALREQFFGPGTRLTVL.

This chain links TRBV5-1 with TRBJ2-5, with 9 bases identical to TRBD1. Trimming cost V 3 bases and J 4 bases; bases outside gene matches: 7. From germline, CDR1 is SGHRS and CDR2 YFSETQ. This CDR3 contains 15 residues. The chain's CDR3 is CASSSGQGMGETQYF. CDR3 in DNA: TGCGCCAGCAGCTCAGGACAGGGGATGGGAGAGACCCAGTACTTC.

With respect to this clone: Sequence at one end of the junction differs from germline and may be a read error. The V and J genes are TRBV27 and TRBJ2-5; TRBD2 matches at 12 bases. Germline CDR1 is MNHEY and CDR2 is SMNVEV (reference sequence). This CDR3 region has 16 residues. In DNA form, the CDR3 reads TGTGCCAGCAGTCTATCGCTAGCGGGAGGGGATGAGACCCAGTACTTC. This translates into CASSLSLAGGDETQYF.

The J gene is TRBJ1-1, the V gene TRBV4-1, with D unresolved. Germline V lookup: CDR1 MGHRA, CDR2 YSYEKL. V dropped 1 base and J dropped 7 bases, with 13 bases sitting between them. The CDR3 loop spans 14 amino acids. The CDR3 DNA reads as TGCGCCAGCAGCCAAGCACCTGCGGCAAATGAAGCTTTCTTT. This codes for CASSQAPAANEAFF.

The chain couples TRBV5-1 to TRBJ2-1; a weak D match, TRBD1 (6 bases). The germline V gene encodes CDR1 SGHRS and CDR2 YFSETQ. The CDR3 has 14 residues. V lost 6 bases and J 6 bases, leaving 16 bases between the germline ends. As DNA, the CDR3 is TGCGCCAGCATGGATACAGGGTCCGTCAATGAGCAGTTCTTC. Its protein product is CASMDTGSVNEQFF.

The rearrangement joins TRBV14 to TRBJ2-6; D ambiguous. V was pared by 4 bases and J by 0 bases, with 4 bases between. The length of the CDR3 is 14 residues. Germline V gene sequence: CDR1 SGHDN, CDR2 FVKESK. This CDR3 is CASSLNSGANVLTF. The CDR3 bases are TGTGCCAGCAGCCTCAACTCTGGGGCCAACGTCCTGACTTTC. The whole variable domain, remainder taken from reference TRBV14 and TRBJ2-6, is EAGVTQFPSHSVIEKGQTVTLRCDPISGHDNLYWYRRVMGKEIKFLLHFVKESKQDESGMPNNRFLAERTGGTYSTLKVQPAELEDSGVYFCASSLNSGANVLTFGAGSRLTVL.

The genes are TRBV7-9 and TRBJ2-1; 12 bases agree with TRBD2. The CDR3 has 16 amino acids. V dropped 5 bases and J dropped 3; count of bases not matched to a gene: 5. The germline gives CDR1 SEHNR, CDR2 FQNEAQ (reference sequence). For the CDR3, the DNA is TGTGCCAGCAGCCCCTCTAGCGGGAGGGACTACAATGAGCAGTTCTTC. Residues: CASSPSSGRDYNEQFF.

The CDR3 spells CASSTDTGETQYF. CDR3 in DNA: TGCGCCAGCAGCACTGACACAGGGGAGACCCAGTACTTC. The chain uses TRBV5-1 and TRBJ2-5, with D perhaps matching TRBD1 (6 bases). The CDR3 consists of 13 residues. V was shortened by 4 bases and J by 5 bases, with 12 bases between the two germline ends. CDR1 is SGHRS, CDR2 YFSETQ, per germline.

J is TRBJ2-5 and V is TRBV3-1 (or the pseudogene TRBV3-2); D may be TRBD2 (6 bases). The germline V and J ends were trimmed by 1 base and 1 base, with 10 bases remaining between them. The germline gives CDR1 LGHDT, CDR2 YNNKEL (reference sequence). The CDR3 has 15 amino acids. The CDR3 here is CASSQGAGSQETQYF. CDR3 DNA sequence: TGTGCCAGCAGCCAAGGAGCGGGCAGCCAAGAGACCCAGTACTTC.

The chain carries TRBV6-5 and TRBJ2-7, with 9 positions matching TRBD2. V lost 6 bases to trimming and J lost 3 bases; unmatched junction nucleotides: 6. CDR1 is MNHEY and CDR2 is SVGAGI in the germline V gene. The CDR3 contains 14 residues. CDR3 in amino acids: CASRKSGGNYEQYF. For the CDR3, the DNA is TGTGCCAGCAGAAAGAGCGGGGGGAACTACGAGCAGTACTTC.

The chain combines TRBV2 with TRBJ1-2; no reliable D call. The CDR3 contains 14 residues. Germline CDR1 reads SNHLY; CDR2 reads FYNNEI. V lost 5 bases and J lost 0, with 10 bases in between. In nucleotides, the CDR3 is TGTGCCAGCAGTCTACGAACTGCTAACTATGGCTACACCTTC. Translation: CASSLRTANYGYTF. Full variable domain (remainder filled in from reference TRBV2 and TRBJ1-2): EPEVTQTPSHQVTQMGQEVILRCVPISNHLYFYWYRQILGQKVEFLVSFYNNEISEKSEIFDDQFSVERPDGSNFTLKIRSTKLEDSAMYFCASSLRTANYGYTFGSGTRLTVV.

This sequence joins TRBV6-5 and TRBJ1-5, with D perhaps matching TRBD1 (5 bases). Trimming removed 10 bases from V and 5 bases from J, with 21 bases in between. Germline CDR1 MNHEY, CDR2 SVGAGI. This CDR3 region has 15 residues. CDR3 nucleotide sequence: TGTGCCACCCTGGGAGGGGTAAAAGGCGATCAGCCCCAGCATTTT. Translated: CATLGGVKGDQPQHF.

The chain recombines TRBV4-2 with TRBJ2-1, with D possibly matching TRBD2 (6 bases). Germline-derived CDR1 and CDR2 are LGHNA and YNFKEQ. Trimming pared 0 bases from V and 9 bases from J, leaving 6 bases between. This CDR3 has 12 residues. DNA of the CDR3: TGTGCCAGCAGCCAAGAGCGGGGTGAGCAGTTCTTC. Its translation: CASSQERGEQFF.

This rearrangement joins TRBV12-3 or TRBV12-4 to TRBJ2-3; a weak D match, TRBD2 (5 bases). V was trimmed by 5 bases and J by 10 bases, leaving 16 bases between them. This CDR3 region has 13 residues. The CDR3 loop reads CASSTALGGAQYF. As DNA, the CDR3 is TGTGCCAGCAGTACGGCGCTCGGAGGTGCGCAGTATTTT.

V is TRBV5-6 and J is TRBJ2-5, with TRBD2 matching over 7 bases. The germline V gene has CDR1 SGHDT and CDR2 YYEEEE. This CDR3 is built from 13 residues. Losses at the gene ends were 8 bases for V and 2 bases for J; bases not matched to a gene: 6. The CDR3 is CASNLGGQETQYF. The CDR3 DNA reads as TGTGCCAGTAACCTGGGGGGGCAAGAGACCCAGTACTTC.

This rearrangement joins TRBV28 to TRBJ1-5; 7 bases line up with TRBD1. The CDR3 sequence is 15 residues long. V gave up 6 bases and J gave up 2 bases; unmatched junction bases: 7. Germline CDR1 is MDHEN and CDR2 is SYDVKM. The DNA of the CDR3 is TGTGCCAGCAGAACGACAGGGAGAGGCAATCAGCCCCAGCATTTT. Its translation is CASRTTGRGNQPQHF.

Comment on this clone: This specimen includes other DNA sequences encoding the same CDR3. The CDR3 DNA sequence: TGTGCCAGCAGCGGACAGCTGAACACTGAAGCTTTCTTT. It codes for CASSGQLNTEAFF. The gene calls are TRBV2 and TRBJ1-1; weak D call: TRBD1 (6 bases). The germline V and J ends were trimmed by 6 bases and 0 bases, with 8 bases remaining between them. CDR3 size: 13 residues. Looked up from germline, CDR1 is SNHLY and CDR2 is FYNNEI.

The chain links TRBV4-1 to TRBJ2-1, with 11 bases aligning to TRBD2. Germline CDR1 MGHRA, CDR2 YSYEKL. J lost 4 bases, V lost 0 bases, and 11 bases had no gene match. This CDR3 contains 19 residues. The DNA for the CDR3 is TGCGCCAGCAGCCAAGAACCAAAAACACTAGCGGGGGCTTACAATGAGCAGTTCTTC. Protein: CASSQEPKTLAGAYNEQFF.

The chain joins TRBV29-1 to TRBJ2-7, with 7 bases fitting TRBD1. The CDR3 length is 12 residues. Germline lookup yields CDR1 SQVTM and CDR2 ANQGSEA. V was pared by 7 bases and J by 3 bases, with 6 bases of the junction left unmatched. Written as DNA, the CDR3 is TGCAGCGAAAGACAGGGATACTACGAGCAGTACTTC. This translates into CSERQGYYEQYF.

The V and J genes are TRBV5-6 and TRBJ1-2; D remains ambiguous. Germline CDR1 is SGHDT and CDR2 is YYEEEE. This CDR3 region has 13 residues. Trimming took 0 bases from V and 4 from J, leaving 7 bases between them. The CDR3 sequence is CASSLEAVYGYTF. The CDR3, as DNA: TGTGCCAGCAGCTTGGAGGCGGTCTATGGCTACACCTTC.